Shown below are 9 T cell receptor beta chains from a single sample sequenced in a study of cytomegalovirus exposure and HLA in healthy donors. The PCR employed 60 Vbeta primers together with 13 Jbeta primers. Produced via immunoSEQ multiplex PCR; TCRdb's table is partial and in-frame only. The profile shows around 160,000 clones, roughly 73% of them singletons. Sequencing was carried out using PBMCs. Receptor source: a woman between 40 and 50 years old in good health and CMV-seropositive.

The V call is TRBV2, the J call TRBJ1-5, with D perhaps TRBD1 (5 bases). This CDR3 spans 14 amino acids. CDR1 and CDR2 from the germline V gene are SNHLY and FYNNEI. V was trimmed by 6 bases and J by 10 bases, leaving 19 bases between them. CDR3 region: CASRGGLGHDPQHF. CDR3 coding DNA: TGTGCCAGCAGGGGGGGATTGGGTCATGATCCCCAGCATTTT.

The chain links TRBV28 to TRBJ1-4; 9 positions agree with TRBD1. The CDR3 loop spans 15 amino acids. CDR1 and CDR2 (germline): MDHEN, SYDVKM. V was pared by 6 bases and J by 5 bases, with 7 bases of the junction left unmatched. The CDR3 sequence is CASRTGGRLNEKLFF. CDR3 coding DNA: TGTGCCAGCAGGACAGGGGGAAGATTGAATGAAAAACTGTTTTTT.

The chain joins TRBV28 to TRBJ2-7; no clear D gene. This CDR3 is built from 13 residues. The V gene's germline CDR1 is MDHEN and CDR2 SYDVKM. Trimming stripped 1 base from V and 2 bases from J, with 6 bases between. The CDR3 loop is CASSLSETYEQYF. In DNA, the CDR3 is TGTGCCAGCAGTTTATCGGAGACCTACGAGCAGTACTTC.

Here the CDR3 DNA reads TGTGCCATCAGTGAGTCGAACAGGGTAGAAGAGCAGTACTTC. This codes for CAISESNRVEEQYF. J is TRBJ2-7 and V is TRBV10-3; tentatively, D is TRBD1 (6 bases). The CDR3 runs 14 residues. V dropped 0 bases and J dropped 7 bases, with 13 bases sitting between them. Germline-derived CDR1 and CDR2 are ENHRY and SYGVKD.

This chain connects TRBV10-1 to TRBJ1-1; tentatively, D is TRBD1 (6 bases). Germline values: CDR1 WNHNN, CDR2 SYGVQD (reference sequence). CDR3 size: 11 residues. Trimming stripped 8 bases from V and 12 bases from J, with 16 bases between. The CDR3 bases are TGCGCCAGCGCGGAGCAGGGGAATTCTTTCTTT. Protein: CASAEQGNSFF.

This clone was detected once. The chain links TRBV10-2 to TRBJ2-7, with TRBD2 identical over 11 bases. Germline values: CDR1 WSHSY, CDR2 SAAADI. The CDR3 is 14 amino acids. V trimming: 6 bases; J trimming: 2 bases; junction bases outside the gene matches: 3. The DNA for the CDR3 is TGCGCCAGCAGGCGACTAGCGGGACCCTACGAGCAGTACTTC. Translation gives CASRRLAGPYEQYF.

The CDR3 coding sequence is TGTGCCAGCAGCTTAGACCCGGGTTTGGGCAATCAGCCCCAGCATTTT. It is translated as CASSLDPGLGNQPQHF. J is TRBJ1-5 and V is TRBV7-2; D not resolved. The CDR3 is 16 amino acids. With 1 base removed from V and 2 bases from J, the gap between germline ends came to 12 bases. The germline V gene encodes CDR1 SGHTA and CDR2 FQGNSA.

V and J are TRBV18 and TRBJ1-2; TRBD1 matches at 8 bases. Germline values: CDR1 KGHSH, CDR2 LQKENI. Trimming removed 3 bases from V and 4 bases from J; junction bases left unmatched: 13. CDR3 length equals 17 residues. The DNA for the CDR3 is TGTGCCAGCTCACCTAGGGCGGCAGGGGGCCGAATCTATGGCTACACCTTC. It translates to CASSPRAAGGRIYGYTF.

This clone was counted a few times. DNA of the CDR3: TGTGCCAGCAGGCTGACAGCCCGCACTGAAGCTTTCTTT. Protein: CASRLTARTEAFF. The chain has TRBV27 and TRBJ1-1, with D possibly being TRBD1 (5 bases). V lost 6 bases, J lost 4 bases, and 12 bases lay in between. The CDR3 is made up of 13 amino acids. The germline V gene encodes CDR1 MNHEY and CDR2 SMNVEV (reference sequence).